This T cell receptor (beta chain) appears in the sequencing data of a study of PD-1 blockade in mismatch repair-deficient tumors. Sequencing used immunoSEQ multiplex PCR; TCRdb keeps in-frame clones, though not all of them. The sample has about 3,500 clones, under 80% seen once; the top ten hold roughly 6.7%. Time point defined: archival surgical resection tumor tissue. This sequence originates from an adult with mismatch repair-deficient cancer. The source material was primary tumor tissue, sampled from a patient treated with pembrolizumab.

CDR3 loop: CASSLAVLTYEQYF. The CDR3 DNA reads TGTGCCAGCAGCTTGGCGGTTCTTACCTACGAGCAGTACTTC. The V call is TRBV5-6, the J call TRBJ2-7; D is undetermined. Trimming removed 0 bases from V and 2 bases from J, with 9 bases in between. Germline values: CDR1 SGHDT, CDR2 YYEEEE. The CDR3 totals 14 residues.